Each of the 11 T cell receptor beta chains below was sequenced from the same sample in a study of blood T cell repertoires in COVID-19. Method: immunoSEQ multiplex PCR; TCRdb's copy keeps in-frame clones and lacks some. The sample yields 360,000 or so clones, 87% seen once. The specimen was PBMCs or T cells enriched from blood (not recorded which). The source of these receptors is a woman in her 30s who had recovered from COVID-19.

For the CDR3, the DNA is TGTGCCAGCAGTCCCTCAGACTTTTCACCCCTCCACTTT. It is translated as CASSPSDFSPLHF. The chain carries TRBV12-3 or TRBV12-4 and TRBJ1-6, with no clear D. This CDR3 comprises 13 residues. V was shortened by 5 bases and J by 9 bases, with 11 bases between the two germline ends.

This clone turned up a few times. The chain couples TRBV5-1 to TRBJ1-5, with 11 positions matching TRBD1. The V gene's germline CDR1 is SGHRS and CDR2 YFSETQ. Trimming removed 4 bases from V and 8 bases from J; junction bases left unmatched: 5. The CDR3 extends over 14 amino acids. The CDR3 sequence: CASSPGQGAEPQHF. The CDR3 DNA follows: TGCGCCAGCAGCCCCGGACAGGGGGCTGAGCCCCAGCATTTT.

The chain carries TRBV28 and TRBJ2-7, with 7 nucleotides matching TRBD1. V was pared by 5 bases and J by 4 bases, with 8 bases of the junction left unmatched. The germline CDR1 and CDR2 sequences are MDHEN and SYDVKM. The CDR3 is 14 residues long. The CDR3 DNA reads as TGTGCCAGCAGTACCGGGACAGCTACGTACGAGCAGTACTTC. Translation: CASSTGTATYEQYF.

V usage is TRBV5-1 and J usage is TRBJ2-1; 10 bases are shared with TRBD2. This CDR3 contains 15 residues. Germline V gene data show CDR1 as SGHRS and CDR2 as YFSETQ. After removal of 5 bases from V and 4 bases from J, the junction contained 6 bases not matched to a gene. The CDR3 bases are TGCGCCAGCAGAACCGGACTAGCGGAATACAATGAGCAGTTCTTC. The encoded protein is CASRTGLAEYNEQFF.

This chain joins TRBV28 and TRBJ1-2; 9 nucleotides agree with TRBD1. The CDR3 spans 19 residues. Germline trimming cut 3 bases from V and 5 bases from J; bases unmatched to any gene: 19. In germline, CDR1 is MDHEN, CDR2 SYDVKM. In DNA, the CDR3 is TGTGCCAGCAGTTTGGGTTTAACGGGACAGGGAACCACAGATTATGGCTACACCTTC. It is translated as CASSLGLTGQGTTDYGYTF.

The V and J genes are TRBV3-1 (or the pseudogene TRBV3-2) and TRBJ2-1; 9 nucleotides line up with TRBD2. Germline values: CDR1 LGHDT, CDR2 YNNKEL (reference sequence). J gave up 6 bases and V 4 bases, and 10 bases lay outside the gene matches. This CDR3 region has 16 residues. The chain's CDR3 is CASSPPGREGVNEQFF. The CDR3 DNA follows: TGTGCCAGCAGCCCCCCGGGGCGGGAGGGGGTCAATGAGCAGTTCTTC.

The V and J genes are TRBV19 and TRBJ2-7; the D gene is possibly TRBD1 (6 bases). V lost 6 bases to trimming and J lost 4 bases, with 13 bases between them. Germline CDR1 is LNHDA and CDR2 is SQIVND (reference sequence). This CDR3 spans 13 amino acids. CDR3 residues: CASRYRDTYEQYF. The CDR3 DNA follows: TGTGCCAGTAGATACCGGGACACGTACGAGCAGTACTTC.

The CDR3: CASSLKAWSYEQYF. Written as DNA, the CDR3 is TGTGCCAGCAGCTTAAAAGCGTGGTCGTACGAGCAGTACTTC. The gene calls are TRBV7-6 and TRBJ2-7; no reliable D call. Germline-derived CDR1 and CDR2 are SGHVS and FNYEAQ. The length of the CDR3 is 14 residues. Trimming took off 2 bases at V and 4 bases at J, with 12 bases between the two ends.

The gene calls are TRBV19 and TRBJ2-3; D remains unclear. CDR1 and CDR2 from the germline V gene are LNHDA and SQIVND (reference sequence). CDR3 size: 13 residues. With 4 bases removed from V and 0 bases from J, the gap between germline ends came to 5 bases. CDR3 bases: TGTGCCAGTAGTACTCTAAGCACAGATACGCAGTATTTT. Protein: CASSTLSTDTQYF.

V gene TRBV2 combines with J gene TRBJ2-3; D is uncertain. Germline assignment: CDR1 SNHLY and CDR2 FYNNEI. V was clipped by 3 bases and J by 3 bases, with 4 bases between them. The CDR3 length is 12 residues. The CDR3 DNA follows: TGTGCCAGCAGTGACGAGACAGATACGCAGTATTTT. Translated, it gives CASSDETDTQYF.

CDR3 nucleotides: TGTGCCAGCAGAGCCAGGGGCTCCCTTCGCAATGAGCAGTTCTTC. Its protein is CASRARGSLRNEQFF. The rearrangement uses TRBV28 and TRBJ2-1; the D gene is possibly TRBD1 (6 bases). The germline V gene has CDR1 MDHEN and CDR2 SYDVKM. Trimming removed 6 bases from V and 6 bases from J, with 18 bases in between. The CDR3 loop spans 15 amino acids.